Shown below are 10 T cell receptor beta chains from a single sample sequenced in a study of technical replicates of blood from a handful of donors. Repertoires were generated with immunoSEQ multiplex PCR, while TCRdb's copy carries only in-frame clones and drops some. The sample lists about 80,000 clones, roughly 94% occurring once. The sample consisted of T cells isolated from PBMCs. Receptors originate from a human donor in good health.

The chain links TRBV4-1 to TRBJ1-1; D perhaps matches TRBD1 (5 bases). The CDR3 spans 16 residues. CDR1 is MGHRA and CDR2 is YSYEKL in the germline V gene. Trimming removed 2 bases at V and 1 base at J, with 14 bases between. CDR3 residues: CASSQYGAGRNTEAFF. In nucleotides, the CDR3 is TGCGCCAGCAGCCAATATGGGGCCGGACGGAACACTGAAGCTTTCTTT.

The chain recombines TRBV7-6 with TRBJ2-2; 10 nucleotides agree with TRBD2. V was clipped by 0 bases and J by 4 bases; unmatched bases: 8. The CDR3 has 18 amino acids. Germline CDR1 is SGHVS and CDR2 is FNYEAQ. The CDR3 is CASSLAHSSGSGTGELFF. In DNA, the CDR3 is TGTGCCAGCAGCTTAGCGCATTCTAGCGGGAGTGGCACCGGGGAGCTGTTTTTT.

The V and J genes are TRBV19 and TRBJ2-5; D is uncertain. This CDR3 spans 10 amino acids. V was shortened by 11 bases and J by 5 bases, with 9 bases between the two germline ends. Germline V gene lookup returns CDR1 LNHDA and CDR2 SQIVND (reference sequence). The DNA of the CDR3 is TGTGCCTCAACCCGGGAGACCCAGTACTTC. It translates to CASTRETQYF. Full variable domain (missing parts from reference TRBV19 and TRBJ2-5): DGGITQSPKYLFRKEGQNVTLSCEQNLNHDAMYWYRQDPGQGLRLIYYSQIVNDFQKGDIAEGYSVSREKKESFPLTVTSAQKNPTAFYLCASTRETQYFGPGTRLLVL.

The chain carries TRBV6-5 and TRBJ2-1; weak D call: TRBD2 (6 bases). The CDR3 is made up of 15 amino acids. Germline V CDR1 and CDR2: MNHEY, SVGAGI. V was shortened by 2 bases and J by 1 base, with 9 bases between the two germline ends. DNA for the CDR3: TGTGCCAGCAGTTACGGGACTCCGTCCTACAATGAGCAGTTCTTC. Translated: CASSYGTPSYNEQFF.

V usage is TRBV5-6 and J usage is TRBJ1-5; TRBD1 aligns across 8 bases. This CDR3 has 16 amino acids. V shed 1 base, J shed 2 bases, and the junction held 5 bases outside the gene matches. The germline V gene has CDR1 SGHDT and CDR2 YYEEEE. The CDR3 region is CASSLTTGDRNQPQHF. In DNA, the CDR3 is TGTGCCAGCAGCTTGACGACAGGGGATCGCAATCAGCCCCAGCATTTT. The entire variable domain, with the rest obtained from reference TRBV5-6 and TRBJ1-5, is as follows: DAGVTQSPTHLIKTRGQQVTLRCSPKSGHDTVSWYQQALGQGPQFIFQYYEEEERQRGNFPDRFSGHQFPNYSSELNVNALLLGDSALYLCASSLTTGDRNQPQHFGDGTRLSIL.

The gene calls are TRBV9 and TRBJ2-5; a weak D match, TRBD1 (5 bases). Per the germline V gene, CDR1 is SGDLS and CDR2 is YYNGEE. The CDR3 runs 15 residues. The ends were cut back, 0 bases at V and 2 bases at J, with 11 bases in the middle. The CDR3 DNA reads TGTGCCAGCAGCGTAGCAGGGCTCCTACAAGAGACCCAGTACTTC. Its translation: CASSVAGLLQETQYF.

This chain joins TRBV5-1 and TRBJ2-3; 7 positions match TRBD2. The CDR3 has 14 residues. The V gene's germline CDR1 is SGHRS and CDR2 YFSETQ. V lost 4 bases, J lost 2 bases, and 4 bases stayed unmatched. The chain's CDR3 is CASSREAHTDTQYF. CDR3 in DNA: TGCGCCAGCAGCCGGGAGGCCCACACAGATACGCAGTATTTT.

The V and J genes are TRBV28 and TRBJ2-7, with D possibly being TRBD1 (5 bases). Germline V gives CDR1 MDHEN, CDR2 SYDVKM. The CDR3 length is 14 residues. Trimming removed 8 bases at V and 1 base at J, with 15 bases between. DNA of the CDR3: TGTGCCAGCGGAGACAAGGGGATTTCCTACGAGCAGTACTTC. It is translated as CASGDKGISYEQYF.

The chain carries TRBV28 and TRBJ1-2, with TRBD1 as a possible D gene (5 bases). The germline CDR1 and CDR2 sequences are MDHEN and SYDVKM. The V and J ends lost 2 bases and 8 bases respectively, with 15 bases between them. The CDR3 spans 14 residues. CDR3 nucleotides: TGTGCCAGCAGTTTAGGTCGGGGGTTGGGCGGCTACACCTTC. Its protein product is CASSLGRGLGGYTF.

The count of this clone is one. The gene calls are TRBV19 and TRBJ1-5; 8 bases are a match to TRBD1. Looked up from germline, CDR1 is LNHDA and CDR2 is SQIVND (reference sequence). The CDR3 runs to 13 residues. V shed 7 bases and J 7 bases; nucleotides not matched to a gene: 6. The CDR3 is CASNGQGGQPQHF. CDR3 in DNA: TGTGCCAGTAACGGACAGGGCGGCCAGCCCCAGCATTTT.